Detailed here is one TCR beta chain. Its antigen is not identified. Sequencing used immunoSEQ multiplex PCR; TCRdb keeps in-frame clones, though not all of them. The sample has about 26,000 clones; roughly 70% are singletons. This sample is part of a study of immune evolution from preneoplasia to lung adenocarcinoma. V lost 0 bases, J lost 1 base, and 7 bases lay in between. The CDR3 totals 15 residues. Germline V lookup: CDR1 MNHNY, CDR2 SVGAGI (reference sequence). Premalignant or tumor cells were enriched by macro-dissection after pathologic assessment. Study results and limitations: Normal lung had the highest top T cell clone frequencies. Later-stage lesions appeared to have more T cells, more diversity, less clonality.

This chain uses TRBV6-6 with TRBJ1-5; D gene ambiguous. The clonotype was recovered from a person aged 55-75 years with invasive lung adenocarcinoma. Some clones in this sample may be carry-over from other donors' samples. Sequencing was performed on FFPE invasive lung adenocarcinoma tissue. CDR3 amino acids: CASSYSGRSNQPQHF. In DNA form, the CDR3 reads TGTGCCAGCAGTTACTCAGGACGGAGCAATCAGCCCCAGCATTTT.